The 3 T cell receptor beta chains below come from one sample, sequenced in a study of shared clonotypes between healthy human individuals. Only in-frame clones appear in the TCRdb table, and some are missing; sequencing was by immunoSEQ multiplex PCR. In the table there are around 440,000 clones, over 60% of which are singletons. Sequencing was done on a sample of PBMCs. These receptors all stem from a woman aged 40 to 50 in good health. Some clones in this sample may be carry-over from other donors' samples.

The table lists this clone with many counts. The chain carries TRBV7-8 and TRBJ2-7; 7 nucleotides align to TRBD1. Germline CDR1 SGHVS, CDR2 FQNEAQ. Unmatched junction bases numbered 14, after V lost 4 bases and J lost 2 bases. There are 17 residues in the CDR3. This CDR3 is CASSSGSTQGRTYEQYF. Written as DNA, the CDR3 is TGTGCCAGCAGCTCGGGAAGCACACAGGGGAGAACCTACGAGCAGTACTTC.

The chain recombines TRBV25-1 with TRBJ1-2; D possibly corresponds to TRBD1 (5 bases). The CDR3 contains 14 residues. The V gene lost 2 bases and the J gene lost 3 bases, with 10 bases spanning the gap. Germline V CDR1 and CDR2: MGHDK, SYGVNS. CDR3 bases: TGTGCCAGCAGTGAAGGGGGGGAATACTATGGCTACACCTTC. Translated: CASSEGGEYYGYTF.

This clone was counted a few times. The chain combines TRBV15 with TRBJ1-5; no clear D. Germline CDR1 is LNHNV and CDR2 is YYDKDF (reference sequence). Between the trimmed V and J ends, which lost 3 bases and 7 bases, there was a span of 16 bases. The CDR3 runs 15 residues. CDR3 in amino acids: CATSSALRENQPQHF. The CDR3 bases are TGTGCCACCAGCAGTGCCTTGCGGGAGAACCAGCCCCAGCATTTT. Using reference TRBV15 and TRBJ1-5 for the parts outside the CDR3, the full variable domain is DAMVIQNPRYQVTQFGKPVTLSCSQTLNHNVMYWYQQKSSQAPKLLFHYYDKDFNNEADTPDNFQSRRPNTSFCFLDIRSPGLGDTAMYLCATSSALRENQPQHFGDGTRLSIL.